A single sample gave rise to the 22 T cell receptor beta chains below, sequenced in a study of cytomegalovirus exposure and HLA in healthy donors. The table came from immunoSEQ multiplex PCR; TCRdb's copy has only in-frame clones and leaves some out. The sample holds about 130,000 clones, just under 95% seen once. Sequencing input: PBMCs. The receptors shown here come from a woman between 18 and 29 years old in good health and CMV-seronegative.

The V gene is TRBV6-6, the J gene TRBJ1-2; no clear D. CDR3 length equals 13 residues. Germline loops: CDR1 MNHNY, CDR2 SVGAGI (reference sequence). The V end was cut by 0 bases, the J end by 8 bases, with 10 bases between. In DNA form, the CDR3 reads TGTGCCAGCAGTTACTCGGAACAGCCCGGCTACACCTTC. Amino acids: CASSYSEQPGYTF.

The table lists this clone with a count of one. The V gene is TRBV27, the J gene TRBJ2-7; 11 bases map to TRBD2. The CDR3 runs 15 residues. The V gene's germline CDR1 is MNHEY and CDR2 SMNVEV (reference sequence). V lost 2 bases to trimming and J lost 6 bases; unmatched junction nucleotides: 6. The CDR3 nucleotides are TGTGCCAGCAGTTTAACACTAGCGGGAGTAGCCGAGCAGTACTTC. It codes for CASSLTLAGVAEQYF.

The chain links TRBV4-1 to TRBJ1-6, with 9 bases fitting TRBD1. Germline V gene sequence: CDR1 MGHRA, CDR2 YSYEKL. V shed 4 bases, J shed 9 bases, and the junction held 4 bases outside the gene matches. This CDR3 is built from 14 residues. This CDR3 is CASSLQGAGSPLHF. CDR3 DNA sequence: TGCGCCAGCAGCCTACAGGGGGCAGGTTCACCCCTCCACTTT.

The chain has TRBV27 and TRBJ1-2, with TRBD1 identical over 8 bases. The CDR3 consists of 16 residues. CDR1 is MNHEY, CDR2 SMNVEV, per germline (reference sequence). Germline trimming cut 4 bases from V and 3 bases from J; bases unmatched to any gene: 10. The CDR3 reads CASSSQGARRDYGYTF. CDR3 in DNA: TGTGCCAGCAGTTCCCAGGGGGCGAGACGTGACTATGGCTACACCTTC.

The gene calls are TRBV7-6 and TRBJ2-1; D unresolved. Germline V gene lookup returns CDR1 SGHVS and CDR2 FNYEAQ. The V end was cut by 4 bases, the J end by 15 bases, with 22 bases between. The CDR3 has 14 amino acids. In DNA form, the CDR3 reads TGTGCCAGCAGCTCTGGGCAGTCACGTACTGAGACGTTCTTC. It translates to CASSSGQSRTETFF.

This chain connects TRBV7-9 to TRBJ1-3; the D is unclear. Germline CDR1 reads SEHNR; CDR2 reads FQNEAQ (reference sequence). The germline V and J ends were trimmed by 5 bases and 0 bases, with 14 bases remaining between them. The CDR3 sequence is 16 residues long. CDR3 in amino acids: CASSPPMRDSGNTIYF. DNA of the CDR3: TGTGCCAGCAGCCCCCCGATGAGAGACTCTGGAAACACCATATATTTT.

The gene calls are TRBV2 and TRBJ2-7; possibly TRBD1 for D (5 bases). Trimming took off 4 bases at V and 2 bases at J, with 9 bases between the two ends. The CDR3 extends over 13 amino acids. Germline lookup yields CDR1 SNHLY and CDR2 FYNNEI. CDR3 residues: CASSGQLTYEQYF. In DNA form, the CDR3 reads TGTGCCAGCAGTGGACAGCTTACCTACGAGCAGTACTTC.

This clone was seen a handful of times. The same CDR3 can be traced to other DNA sequences in this sample. The rearrangement links TRBV2 to TRBJ1-4; a possible D gene is TRBD1 (5 bases). Germline V gene data show CDR1 as SNHLY and CDR2 as FYNNEI. V was cut by 6 bases and J by 8 bases, with 10 bases left in between. The CDR3 is made up of 12 amino acids. The CDR3 coding sequence is TGTGCCAGCAGGCAGGGTGGAGAAAAACTGTTTTTT. It specifies CASRQGGEKLFF.

J is TRBJ2-1 and V is TRBV9; the match to TRBD1 covers 9 bases. V trimming: 5 bases; J trimming: 8 bases; junction bases outside the gene matches: 11. The germline V gene has CDR1 SGDLS and CDR2 YYNGEE. This CDR3 has 15 amino acids. CDR3 DNA: TGTGCCAGCAGTGGGACAGGGCGCTCGAGTGATGAGCAGTTCTTC. This translates into CASSGTGRSSDEQFF. The full variable domain, completed using reference TRBV9 and TRBJ2-1, is DSGVTQTPKHLITATGQRVTLRCSPRSGDLSVYWYQQSLDQGLQFLIQYYNGEERAKGNILERFSAQQFPDLHSELNLSSLELGDSALYFCASSGTGRSSDEQFFGPGTRLTVL.

This clone was seen just once. The limits of the CDR3 on the DNA are not certain, so only TCRdb's listed CDR3 is given. The rearrangement joins TRBV13 to TRBJ2-5; the table's D gene call, TRBD1, was not cross checked with the DNA. The CDR3 totals 17 residues, both ends included. Germline V CDR1 and CDR2: PRHDT, FYEKMQ (reference sequence). CDR3 sequence: CASSSLRARGFQETQYF.

CDR3 in DNA: TGCGCCAGCAGCCATCAGGCGTCCACTAATGAAAAACTGTTTTTT. Amino acid sequence: CASSHQASTNEKLFF. The V gene is TRBV4-1, the J gene TRBJ1-4; D ambiguous. The germline V gene has CDR1 MGHRA and CDR2 YSYEKL. Trimming stripped 3 bases from V and 2 bases from J, with 10 bases between. CDR3 length: 15 residues.

The chain uses TRBV5-1 and TRBJ2-5, with TRBD1 matching over 7 bases. This CDR3 has 13 amino acids. The germline V gene encodes CDR1 SGHRS and CDR2 YFSETQ. J gave up 5 bases and V 6 bases, and 7 bases lay outside the gene matches. The CDR3 coding sequence is TGCGCCAGCACGAGTGACAGGGTCGAGACCCAGTACTTC. Residues: CASTSDRVETQYF.

V is TRBV30 and J is TRBJ2-2; D call uncertain. Germline V gene lookup returns CDR1 GTSNPN and CDR2 SVGIG (reference sequence). The CDR3 spans 13 residues. V lost 5 bases to trimming and J lost 5 bases, with 12 bases between them. CDR3 DNA sequence: TGTGCCTGGGAAGGAGAACCAACCGGGGAGCTGTTTTTT. This encodes CAWEGEPTGELFF.

The chain combines TRBV7-2 with TRBJ1-1; D is uncertain. The V gene's germline CDR1 is SGHTA and CDR2 FQGNSA. This CDR3 has 13 amino acids. Trimming removed 7 bases from V and 0 bases from J, with 9 bases in between. This CDR3 reads CASTQLLNTEAFF. The CDR3 nucleotides read TGTGCCAGCACCCAACTTCTGAACACTGAAGCTTTCTTT.

This chain's CDR3 is CAGQTGGETEAFF. In DNA form, the CDR3 reads TGTGCCGGCCAGACAGGGGGCGAGACTGAAGCTTTCTTT. The V gene is TRBV2, the J gene TRBJ1-1, with TRBD1 identical over 10 bases. CDR1 and CDR2 (germline): SNHLY, FYNNEI. J lost 5 bases, V lost 11 bases, and 8 bases had no gene match. This CDR3 contains 13 residues. Complete variable domain (other parts from reference TRBV2 and TRBJ1-1): EPEVTQTPSHQVTQMGQEVILRCVPISNHLYFYWYRQILGQKVEFLVSFYNNEISEKSEIFDDQFSVERPDGSNFTLKIRSTKLEDSAMYFCAGQTGGETEAFFGQGTRLTVV.

This chain joins TRBV20-1 and TRBJ2-5; 9 bases match TRBD2. The CDR3 has 11 amino acids. Germline V CDR1 and CDR2: DFQATT, SNEGSKA (reference sequence). With V trimmed by 3 bases and J by 9 bases, 2 bases remained unmatched. The CDR3 is CSARAGGAQYF. For the CDR3, the DNA is TGCAGTGCTAGGGCGGGGGGGGCCCAGTACTTC.

The V call is TRBV27, the J call TRBJ1-1; 9 bases are a match to TRBD1. The CDR3 contains 16 residues. Germline CDR1 MNHEY, CDR2 SMNVEV (reference sequence). With 0 bases clipped from V and 5 bases from J, the junction kept 7 bases outside the gene matches. The CDR3 is CASSLSTGGVGTEAFF. The CDR3, as DNA: TGTGCCAGCAGTTTATCTACAGGGGGCGTTGGGACTGAAGCTTTCTTT.

The chain recombines TRBV5-1 with TRBJ2-3, with TRBD2 matching over 9 bases. There are 15 residues in the CDR3. The germline V gene has CDR1 SGHRS and CDR2 YFSETQ. V was clipped by 3 bases and J by 6 bases; unmatched bases: 8. The CDR3 bases are TGCGCCAGCAGCTCAACCGGGACTAGCTTGGATACGCAGTATTTT. Its translation is CASSSTGTSLDTQYF.

Concerning this clone itself: One junction end does not reproduce the germline sequence, and a read error may be involved. The chain uses TRBV5-1 and TRBJ2-3; no definite D call. CDR3 size: 9 residues. Germline V gene data show CDR1 as SGHRS and CDR2 as YFSETQ. The CDR3 region has the DNA TGCGCCAGCATCCCCCGGGTTCTTTTT. It codes for CASIPRVLF.

This clone was picked up one time. The chain has TRBV4-2 and TRBJ1-4; 8 bases align to TRBD1. CDR1 is LGHNA, CDR2 YNFKEQ, per germline. The CDR3 runs to 20 residues. The V gene end was trimmed by 0 bases and the J gene end by 7 bases; junction bases not matched to a gene: 19. The CDR3 is CASSQEAPQTGVGNAEKLFF. CDR3 DNA sequence: TGTGCCAGCAGCCAAGAGGCCCCCCAGACAGGGGTAGGTAATGCTGAAAAACTGTTTTTT.

V is TRBV6-5 and J is TRBJ1-1; D uncertain. Germline values: CDR1 MNHEY, CDR2 SVGAGI. The CDR3 sequence is 13 residues long. Trimming took 6 bases from V and 6 from J, leaving 14 bases between them. The CDR3 sequence is CASRRGLIAEAFF. In DNA, the CDR3 is TGTGCCAGCAGGCGGGGATTAATAGCTGAAGCTTTCTTT.

As concerns this clone: Mismatch with germline at one junction end may stem from a read error. In DNA form, the CDR3 reads TGTGCCAGCAGCTTTGGGACAAACTACGGCTACACCTTC. It codes for CASSFGTNYGYTF. This chain uses TRBV13 with TRBJ1-2; the D gene is possibly TRBD1 (6 bases). Germline V gene data show CDR1 as PRHDT and CDR2 as FYEKMQ (reference sequence). The CDR3 consists of 13 residues.